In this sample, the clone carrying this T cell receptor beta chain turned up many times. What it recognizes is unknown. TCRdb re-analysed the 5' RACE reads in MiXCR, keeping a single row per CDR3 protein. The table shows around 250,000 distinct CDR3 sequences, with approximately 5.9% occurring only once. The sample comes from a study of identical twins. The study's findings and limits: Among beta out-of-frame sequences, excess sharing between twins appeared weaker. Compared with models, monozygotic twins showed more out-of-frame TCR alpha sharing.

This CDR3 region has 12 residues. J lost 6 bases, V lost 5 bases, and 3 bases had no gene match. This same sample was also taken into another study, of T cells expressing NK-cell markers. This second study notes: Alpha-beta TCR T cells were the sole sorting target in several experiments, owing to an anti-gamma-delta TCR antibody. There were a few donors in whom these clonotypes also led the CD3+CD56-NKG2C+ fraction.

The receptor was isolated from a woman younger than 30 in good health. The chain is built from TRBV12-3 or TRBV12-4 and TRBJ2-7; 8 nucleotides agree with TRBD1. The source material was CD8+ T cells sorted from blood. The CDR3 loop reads CASSPGTGEQYF. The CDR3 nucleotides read TGTGCCAGCAGTCCAGGGACAGGCGAGCAGTACTTC.